This T cell receptor beta chain was captured by sequencing in a study of blood T cells in healthy people across ages. Broader study findings: Per million T cells, TCR beta diversity dropped about linearly as age rose.

In regard to this clonotype: What it binds is unknown.

Trimming cost V 3 bases and J 12 bases, with 17 bases left between them. Germline V gives CDR1 SQVTM, CDR2 ANQGSEA. There are 12 residues in the CDR3. PCR was performed a second time for about 7 to 12 cycles using a sample-barcoded 5' primer and a J-beta primer mix. TCRdb re-called the 5' RACE reads through MiXCR, storing one row per CDR3 protein. This table holds around 500,000 distinct CDR3 sequences, roughly a quarter found once. These records were also assigned to another study, of T cells of mothers and their children. That investigation notes: Related pairs of mothers and children showed slightly higher, non-significant overlap versus unrelated pairs.

This receptor was taken from a boy under 10 years old in good health. The sequencing input was blood. The V and J genes are TRBV29-1 and TRBJ1-1; D is unclear. CDR3 DNA sequence: TGCAGCGTTGATGCGGGGTCTTTTGTGACTTTCTTT. This sequence encodes CSVDAGSFVTFF.